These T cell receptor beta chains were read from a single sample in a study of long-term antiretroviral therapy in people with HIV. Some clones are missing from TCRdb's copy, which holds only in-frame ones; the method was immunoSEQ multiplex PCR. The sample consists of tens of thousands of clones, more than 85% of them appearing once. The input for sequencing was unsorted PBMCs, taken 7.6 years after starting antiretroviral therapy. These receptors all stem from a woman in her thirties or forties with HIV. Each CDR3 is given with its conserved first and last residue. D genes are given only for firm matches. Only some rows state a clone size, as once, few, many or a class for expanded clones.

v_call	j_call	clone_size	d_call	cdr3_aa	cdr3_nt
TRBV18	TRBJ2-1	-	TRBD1	CASSLSGQGRNEQFF	TGTGCCAGCTCACTCTCCGGACAGGGTCGCAATGAGCAGTTCTTC
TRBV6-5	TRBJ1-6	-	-	CASRWEVGSPLHF	TGTGCCAGCAGGTGGGAAGTGGGATCACCCCTCCACTTT
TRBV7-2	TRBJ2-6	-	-	CASSFTGSGANVLTF	TGTGCCAGCAGCTTTACAGGGTCTGGGGCCAACGTCCTGACTTTC
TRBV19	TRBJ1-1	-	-	CASSWTALNTEAFF	TGTGCCAGTAGTTGGACAGCCTTGAACACTGAAGCTTTCTTT
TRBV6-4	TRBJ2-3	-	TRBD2	CASSEEAGGLPNPDTQYF	TGTGCCAGCAGTGAAGAGGCGGGGGGGCTCCCCAATCCAGATACGCAGTATTTT
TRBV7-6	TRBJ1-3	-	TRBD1	CASSLAQVGTGAGNTIYF	TGTGCCAGCAGCTTAGCCCAAGTAGGGACAGGGGCTGGAAACACCATATATTTT
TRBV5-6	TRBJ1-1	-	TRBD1	CASSGWDRMNTEAFF	TGTGCCAGCAGCGGGTGGGACAGGATGAACACTGAAGCTTTCTTT
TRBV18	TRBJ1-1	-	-	CASSPRSFRGDSNTEAFF	TGTGCCAGCTCACCACGATCGTTTCGAGGGGATTCAAACACTGAAGCTTTCTTT
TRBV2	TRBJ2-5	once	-	CASSLNRDKETQYF	TGTGCCAGCAGCTTAAACCGGGACAAGGAGACCCAGTACTTC
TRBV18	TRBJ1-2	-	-	CASSPPSAGPYGYTF	TGTGCCAGCTCACCCCCATCAGCAGGGCCGTATGGCTACACCTTC
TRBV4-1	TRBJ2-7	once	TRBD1	CASSQVVGTASGEQYF	TGCGCCAGCAGCCAAGTCGTAGGGACAGCTTCTGGCGAGCAGTACTTC
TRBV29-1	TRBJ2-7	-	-	CSVATVYEQYF	TGCAGCGTAGCGACAGTCTACGAGCAGTACTTC
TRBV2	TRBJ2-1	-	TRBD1	CASSGPTGTGYNEQFF	TGTGCCAGCAGCGGACCAACCGGGACAGGGTACAATGAGCAGTTCTTC
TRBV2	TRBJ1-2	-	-	CASSEDRRGARNYGYTF	TGTGCCAGCAGTGAAGATCGACGGGGCGCGAGGAACTATGGCTACACCTTC
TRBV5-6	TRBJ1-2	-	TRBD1	CASSLGQVSVYTF	TGTGCCAGCAGCCTGGGACAGGTCTCGGTCTACACCTTC
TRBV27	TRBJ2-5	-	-	CASSGRRRQETQYF	TGTGCCAGCAGTGGTCGGCGGAGGCAAGAGACCCAGTACTTC
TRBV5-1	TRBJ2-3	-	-	CASSLPFDGSTDTQYF	TGCGCCAGCAGCTTGCCTTTCGACGGCAGCACAGATACGCAGTATTTT
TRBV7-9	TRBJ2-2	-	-	CASSQSQGSGNTGELFF	TGTGCCAGCAGCCAGAGTCAGGGCTCGGGGAACACCGGGGAGCTGTTTTTT
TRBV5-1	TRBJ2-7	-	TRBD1	CASSTIGTGGTYEQYF	TGCGCCAGCAGCACGATCGGGACAGGGGGAACCTACGAGCAGTACTTC
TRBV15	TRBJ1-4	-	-	CATSRARTEKLFF	TGTGCCACCAGCAGAGCAAGGACAGAAAAACTGTTTTTT
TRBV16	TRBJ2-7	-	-	CASSRNQYEQYF	TGTGCCAGCAGCCGCAATCAGTACGAGCAGTACTTC
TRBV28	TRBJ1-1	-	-	CASSLSYRDTEAFF	TGTGCCAGCAGCCTCTCCTACAGGGACACTGAAGCTTTCTTT
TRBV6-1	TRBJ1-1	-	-	CASSGTGPYTLNTEAFF	TGTGCCAGCAGTGGAACCGGGCCTTATACTTTGAACACTGAAGCTTTCTTT
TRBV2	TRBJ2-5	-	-	CASRGGGPRETQYF	TGTGCCAGCAGAGGGGGGGGTCCCAGGGAGACCCAGTACTTC
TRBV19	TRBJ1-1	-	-	CASSMDLGGGTEAFF	TGTGCCAGTAGTATGGATCTTGGTGGTGGGACTGAAGCTTTCTTT
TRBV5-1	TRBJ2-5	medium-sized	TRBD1	CASSPDRGDQETQYF	TGCGCCAGCAGCCCGGACAGGGGAGACCAAGAGACCCAGTACTTC
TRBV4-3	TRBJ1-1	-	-	CASSQDRGFRGPGAFF	TGCGCCAGCAGCCAAGATAGAGGCTTCCGGGGCCCCGGGGCTTTCTTT
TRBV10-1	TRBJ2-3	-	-	CASSEVGAGNTQYF	TGCGCCAGCAGTGAAGTAGGGGCTGGAAATACGCAGTATTTT
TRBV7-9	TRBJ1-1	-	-	CASTFRRGGEAFF	TGTGCCAGCACCTTTCGCAGGGGCGGTGAAGCTTTCTTT
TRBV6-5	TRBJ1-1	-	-	CASSRTGLRNTEAFF	TGTGCCAGCAGCCGAACGGGGTTGAGGAACACTGAAGCTTTCTTT
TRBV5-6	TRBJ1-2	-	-	CASSLAFYGYTF	TGTGCCAGCAGCTTGGCCTTCTATGGCTACACCTTC
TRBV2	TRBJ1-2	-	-	CASRPSGMGGYGYTF	TGTGCCAGCAGGCCCTCGGGGATGGGCGGCTATGGCTACACCTTC
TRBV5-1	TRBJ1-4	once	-	CASSLVPTNEKLFF	TGCGCCAGCAGCTTGGTCCCAACTAATGAAAAACTGTTTTTT
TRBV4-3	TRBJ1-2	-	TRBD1	CASSQHPSPTGISYGYTF	TGCGCCAGCAGCCAGCACCCTTCCCCGACAGGGATCTCCTATGGCTACACCTTC
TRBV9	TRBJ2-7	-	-	CASSVLSESNEQYF	TGTGCCAGCAGCGTCTTGTCAGAGAGTAACGAGCAGTACTTC
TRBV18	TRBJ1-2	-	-	CASSPMKGTNYGYTF	TGTGCCAGCTCACCAATGAAGGGGACAAACTATGGCTACACCTTC
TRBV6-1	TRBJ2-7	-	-	CASSERAGTHPAYEQYF	TGTGCCAGCAGTGAACGGGCCGGGACACATCCCGCCTACGAGCAGTACTTC
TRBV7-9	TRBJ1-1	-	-	CASSLMSTEAFF	TGTGCCAGCAGCTTAATGAGCACTGAAGCTTTCTTT
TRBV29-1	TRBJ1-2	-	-	CSAGGATDNYGYTF	TGCAGCGCCGGGGGAGCTACGGATAACTATGGCTACACCTTC
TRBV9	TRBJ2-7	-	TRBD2	CASSDSVSGGGSYEQYF	TGTGCCAGCAGCGACTCAGTTAGCGGGGGAGGATCCTACGAGCAGTACTTC
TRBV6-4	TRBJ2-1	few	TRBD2	CASSDSVAGDYNEQFF	TGTGCCAGCAGTGACTCAGTAGCGGGAGACTACAATGAGCAGTTCTTC
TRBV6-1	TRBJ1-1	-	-	CASSSWEGVTEAFF	TGTGCCAGCAGTTCCTGGGAGGGGGTTACTGAAGCTTTCTTT
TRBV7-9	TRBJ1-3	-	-	CASSLNSGNTIYF	TGTGCCAGCAGCTTAAACTCTGGAAACACCATATATTTT
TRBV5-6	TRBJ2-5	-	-	CASSLVQEQETQYF	TGTGCCAGCAGCTTAGTACAGGAGCAAGAGACCCAGTACTTC
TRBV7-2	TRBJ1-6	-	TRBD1	CASSSLDRKNSPLHF	TGTGCCAGCAGCTCCCTGGACAGGAAGAATTCACCCCTCCACTTT
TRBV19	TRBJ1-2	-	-	CASSMDRSYGYTF	TGTGCCAGTAGTATGGACAGATCTTACGGCTACACCTTC
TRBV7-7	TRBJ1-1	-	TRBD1	CASSYRRGPENTEAFF	TGTGCCAGCAGCTATAGAAGGGGGCCAGAGAACACTGAAGCTTTCTTT
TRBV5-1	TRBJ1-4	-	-	CASRRGEANEKLFF	TGCGCCAGCAGGCGAGGCGAAGCTAATGAAAAACTGTTTTTT
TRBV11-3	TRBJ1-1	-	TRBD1	CASSLTGGTEAFF	TGTGCCAGCAGCCTGACAGGGGGCACTGAAGCTTTCTTT
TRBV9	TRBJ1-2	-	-	CASSTAGEANYGYTF	TGTGCCAGCAGCACCGCGGGCGAAGCTAACTATGGCTACACCTTC
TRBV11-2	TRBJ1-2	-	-	CASSYGPLITF	TGTGCCAGCAGCTATGGACCCCTAATCACCTTC
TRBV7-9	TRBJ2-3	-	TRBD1	CASAQSEQGRNTQYF	TGTGCCAGCGCTCAGAGTGAACAGGGGCGGAATACGCAGTATTTT
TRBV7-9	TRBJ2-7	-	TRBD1	CASSSRTGVDYEQYF	TGTGCCAGCAGCTCTAGGACAGGGGTCGATTACGAGCAGTACTTC
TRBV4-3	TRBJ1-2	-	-	CASSQALGDNYGYTF	TGCGCCAGCAGCCAAGCGCTGGGGGATAACTATGGCTACACCTTC
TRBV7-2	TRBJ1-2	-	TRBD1	CASSLVSSGTGTEGYTF	TGTGCCAGCAGCTTAGTATCTTCCGGGACAGGGACGGAAGGCTACACCTTC
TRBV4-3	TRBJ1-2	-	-	CASSQVGTANYGYTF	TGCGCCAGCAGCCAAGTAGGGACGGCGAACTATGGCTACACCTTC
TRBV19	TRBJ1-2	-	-	CASSMGDHTNYGYTF	TGTGCCAGTAGTATGGGGGACCATACTAACTATGGCTACACCTTC
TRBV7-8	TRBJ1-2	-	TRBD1	CASSSQREGAGYTF	TGTGCCAGCAGCTCCCAAAGGGAGGGGGCTGGCTACACCTTC
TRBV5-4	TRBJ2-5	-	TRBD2	CASSLSSGGAPRPGTQYF	TGTGCCAGCAGCCTGTCGAGCGGGGGGGCCCCCCGGCCAGGGACCCAGTACTTC
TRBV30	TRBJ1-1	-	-	CAWWIMNTEAFF	TGTGCCTGGTGGATCATGAACACTGAAGCTTTCTTT